These 25 T cell receptor beta chains were sequenced from one sample in a study of blood T cell repertoires in COVID-19. Profiled with immunoSEQ multiplex PCR; TCRdb holds only in-frame clones, not every one. Of nearly 300,000 clones listed, over 85% are singletons. The sample was PBMCs or T cells enriched from blood (not recorded which). The receptors come from a woman in her 50s who had been exposed to COVID-19.

The CDR3 spells CASSESGGLGNEQFF. DNA of the CDR3: TGTGCCAGCTCGGAATCAGGGGGATTAGGAAATGAGCAGTTCTTC. The chain has TRBV18 and TRBJ2-1; the match to TRBD1 covers 7 bases. The CDR3 has 15 amino acids. Per germline, CDR1 KGHSH and CDR2 LQKENI. The J segment lost 7 bases and the V segment lost 6 bases, leaving 12 bases of the junction unmatched.

The rearrangement uses TRBV28 and TRBJ1-2; unclear D gene. V lost 5 bases, J lost 6 bases, and 13 bases lay in between. Germline values: CDR1 MDHEN, CDR2 SYDVKM. This CDR3 comprises 13 residues. The CDR3 spells CASSMQVFNGYTF. In DNA, the CDR3 is TGTGCCAGCAGTATGCAGGTCTTCAATGGCTACACCTTC.

The gene calls are TRBV6-5 and TRBJ1-5, with no clear D. The germline CDR1 and CDR2 sequences are MNHEY and SVGAGI. Trimming pared 6 bases from V and 4 bases from J, leaving 10 bases between. The CDR3 is made up of 13 amino acids. CDR3 coding DNA: TGTGCCAGCAGAAGTGCAGGAAATCAGCCCCAGCATTTT. This encodes CASRSAGNQPQHF.

This rearrangement joins TRBV28 to TRBJ1-3; D is unclear. The CDR3 is 14 residues long. The germline V gene encodes CDR1 MDHEN and CDR2 SYDVKM. V was pared by 8 bases and J by 2 bases, with 13 bases between. CDR3 residues: CASGDSSPGNTIYF. CDR3 coding DNA: TGTGCCAGCGGAGATTCGAGTCCTGGAAACACCATATATTTT.

The rearrangement links TRBV5-1 to TRBJ2-5; TRBD1 is a possible D gene (5 bases). Germline lookup yields CDR1 SGHRS and CDR2 YFSETQ. This CDR3 is built from 15 residues. Between the trimmed V and J ends, which lost 5 bases and 4 bases, there was a span of 18 bases. The CDR3 protein is CASSSTGTDGETQYF. The CDR3 DNA follows: TGCGCCAGCAGTTCTACAGGAACGGATGGAGAGACCCAGTACTTC.

This clone has only a few counts. The rearrangement joins TRBV9 to TRBJ2-5; no firm D call. This CDR3 region has 14 residues. Germline assignment: CDR1 SGDLS and CDR2 YYNGEE. V lost 4 bases, J lost 5 bases, and 15 bases lay in between. This CDR3 is CASSPRVQAETQYF. The CDR3 DNA sequence: TGTGCCAGCAGCCCCCGTGTCCAAGCGGAGACCCAGTACTTC.

J is TRBJ1-6 and V is TRBV21-1. TRBV21-1 is flagged as a pseudogene. This CDR3 is built from 18 residues. The CDR3, as DNA: TGTGCCAGCAGCAGACTGGCTATTGGGGGGGCGAAAGTAATCCCCCTCCACTTT. Its protein product is CASSRLAIGGAKVIPLHF.

The V call is TRBV29-1, the J call TRBJ2-7; TRBD1 aligns across 7 bases. This CDR3 has 13 residues. The V gene's germline CDR1 is SQVTM and CDR2 ANQGSEA. The V and J ends lost 4 bases and 5 bases, in that order; junction bases with no gene match: 8. The CDR3 DNA is TGCAGCGTTGTACGGGACAGATCCCACGAGCAGTACTTC. Translated: CSVVRDRSHEQYF.

The rearrangement links TRBV19 to TRBJ1-2, with D tentatively TRBD1 (5 bases). CDR3 length: 13 amino acids. Germline CDR1 is LNHDA and CDR2 is SQIVND (reference sequence). Deletions cut 5 bases from V and 5 bases from J, with 12 bases between. The CDR3 DNA sequence: TGTGCCAGTAGTGCAGGGAGGTCTTATGGCTACACCTTC. Translating it yields CASSAGRSYGYTF.

For this clone: The identical CDR3 is also encoded by other nucleotide sequences in the sample. The chain combines TRBV5-1 with TRBJ2-5, with D perhaps matching TRBD1 (6 bases). V lost 4 bases and J 1 base, leaving 11 bases between the germline ends. This CDR3 spans 14 amino acids. Germline CDR1 reads SGHRS; CDR2 reads YFSETQ. CDR3 amino acids: CASSKDSFQETQYF. CDR3 DNA sequence: TGCGCCAGCAGCAAGGACAGCTTCCAAGAGACCCAGTACTTC.

V usage is TRBV28 and J usage is TRBJ2-2, with 8 bases that match TRBD1. Germline CDR1 MDHEN, CDR2 SYDVKM. The CDR3 has 16 residues. The V segment lost 7 bases and the J segment 4 bases; nucleotides outside the gene matches: 11. CDR3 sequence (DNA): TGTGCCAGCACCCTGACCGGGACAGGCTTCACCGGGGAGCTGTTTTTT. Protein sequence: CASTLTGTGFTGELFF. The full variable domain, rest sourced from reference TRBV28 and TRBJ2-2, is DVKVTQSSRYLVKRTGEKVFLECVQDMDHENMFWYRQDPGLGLRLIYFSYDVKMKEKGDIPEGYSVSREKKERFSLILESASTNQTSMYLCASTLTGTGFTGELFFGEGSRLTVL.

V usage is TRBV27 and J usage is TRBJ2-2; 7 nucleotides line up with TRBD2. After removal of 4 bases from V and 0 bases from J, the junction contained 5 bases not matched to a gene. Germline assignment: CDR1 MNHEY and CDR2 SMNVEV (reference sequence). The CDR3 has 16 amino acids. CDR3 sequence: CASSSIAGTNTGELFF. The DNA of the CDR3 is TGTGCCAGCAGTTCTATAGCGGGTACGAACACCGGGGAGCTGTTTTTT.

The CDR3 sequence: CASKLADYSNQPQHF. The CDR3 region has the DNA TGTGCCAGCAAATTGGCGGACTATAGCAATCAGCCCCAGCATTTT. The chain combines TRBV6-5 with TRBJ1-5; D remains unclear. CDR3 length: 15 amino acids. Germline CDR1 is MNHEY and CDR2 is SVGAGI. The V gene lost 7 bases and the J gene lost 0 bases, with 13 bases spanning the gap.

The rearrangement uses TRBV11-2 and TRBJ2-7, with D uncertain. The germline V and J ends were trimmed by 5 bases and 2 bases, with 7 bases remaining between them. CDR1 SGHAT and CDR2 FQNNGV come from the germline V gene. The CDR3 sequence is 12 residues long. The CDR3 nucleotides are TGTGCCAGCAGCCCCGTAGCCTACGAGCAGTACTTC. Its protein product is CASSPVAYEQYF.

The V and J genes are TRBV7-2 and TRBJ2-7; 9 nucleotides align to TRBD1. Germline-derived CDR1 and CDR2 are SGHTA and FQGNSA. The CDR3 is made up of 17 amino acids. V was clipped by 2 bases and J by 3 bases; unmatched bases: 11. The chain's CDR3 is CASSLFFRDREGYEQYF. The CDR3 region has the DNA TGTGCCAGCAGCTTATTCTTCAGGGACAGGGAAGGCTACGAGCAGTACTTC.

The chain uses TRBV15 and TRBJ1-3; TRBD1 might be the D (5 bases). The CDR3 is 16 residues long. Germline V gene data show CDR1 as LNHNV and CDR2 as YYDKDF (reference sequence). The V end was cut by 3 bases, the J end by 2 bases, with 14 bases between. CDR3 protein: CATSRGKDRAGNTIYF. CDR3 nucleotides: TGTGCCACCAGCAGGGGTAAAGACAGAGCTGGAAACACCATATATTTT.

The CDR3 region has the DNA TGTGCCAGCAGCCAAGGGACAGGGGTCTATGGCTACACCTTC. Its translation: CASSQGTGVYGYTF. V usage is TRBV3-1 (or the pseudogene TRBV3-2) and J usage is TRBJ1-2; 9 bases match TRBD1. The CDR3 has 14 amino acids. V lost 1 base and J lost 4; bases outside the gene matches: 1. Per the germline V gene, CDR1 is LGHDT and CDR2 is YNNKEL (reference sequence).

The V call is TRBV5-1, the J call TRBJ2-7, with D possibly being TRBD1 (6 bases). Germline V gene sequence: CDR1 SGHRS, CDR2 YFSETQ. The CDR3 consists of 14 residues. With 4 bases removed from V and 2 bases from J, the gap between germline ends came to 13 bases. The CDR3 loop reads CASSLDRATYEQYF. In DNA, the CDR3 is TGCGCCAGCAGCCTGGACAGAGCTACCTACGAGCAGTACTTC.

The V call is TRBV29-1, the J call TRBJ2-7; TRBD1 matches 7 bases. The V and J ends lost 5 bases and 4 bases, in that order; junction bases with no gene match: 11. This CDR3 has 14 amino acids. Germline V CDR1 and CDR2: SQVTM, ANQGSEA. The CDR3 nucleotides are TGCAGCGTTTGTATTTCAGGGGGTCAGTACGAGCAGTACTTC. Amino acids: CSVCISGGQYEQYF.

The rearrangement uses TRBV7-9 and TRBJ2-2; maybe TRBD1 (6 bases). The germline gives CDR1 SEHNR, CDR2 FQNEAQ (reference sequence). This CDR3 is 17 amino acids long. Trimming took off 2 bases at V and 0 bases at J, with 13 bases between the two ends. The CDR3 sequence is CASSLTRDTANTGELFF. In nucleotides, the CDR3 is TGTGCCAGCAGCTTAACCCGGGACACCGCGAACACCGGGGAGCTGTTTTTT.

The rearrangement joins TRBV4-1 to TRBJ1-2, with D perhaps matching TRBD1 (5 bases). Trimming removed 5 bases at V and 2 bases at J, with 12 bases between. The CDR3 totals 14 residues. Germline CDR1 MGHRA, CDR2 YSYEKL. The CDR3 region has the DNA TGCGCCAGCAGCTCCTGGACAACCAACTATGGCTACACCTTC. It encodes CASSSWTTNYGYTF.

This chain uses TRBV5-1 with TRBJ1-2, with unresolved D. This CDR3 comprises 14 residues. Germline lookup yields CDR1 SGHRS and CDR2 YFSETQ. V was shortened by 0 bases and J by 4 bases, with 10 bases between the two germline ends. The CDR3 region is CASSLEVESYGYTF. CDR3 DNA: TGCGCCAGCAGCTTGGAGGTGGAGAGCTATGGCTACACCTTC.

The chain employs TRBV9 and TRBJ2-1, with 8 bases fitting TRBD2. Germline V gives CDR1 SGDLS, CDR2 YYNGEE. Unmatched junction bases numbered 7, after V lost 2 bases and J lost 3 bases. The CDR3 covers 16 residues. The CDR3 bases are TGTGCCAGCAGCGTTCACGGGGGGGTCCTCTACAATGAGCAGTTCTTC. It is translated as CASSVHGGVLYNEQFF.

The rearrangement joins TRBV6-5 to TRBJ1-1; D is possibly TRBD1 (6 bases). V lost 8 bases and J 2 bases, leaving 9 bases between the germline ends. Germline loops: CDR1 MNHEY, CDR2 SVGAGI. CDR3 length equals 12 residues. The CDR3 reads CASGQLNTEAFF. DNA for the CDR3: TGTGCCAGCGGACAGCTAAACACTGAAGCTTTCTTT.

This rearrangement joins TRBV7-9 to TRBJ2-5; D ambiguous. This CDR3 region has 11 residues. Trimming shortened V by 3 bases and J by 5 bases, and 4 bases separated the two germline ends. Germline lookup yields CDR1 SEHNR and CDR2 FQNEAQ (reference sequence). For the CDR3, the DNA is TGTGCCAGCAGCTTCCAGGAGACCCAGTACTTC. Protein: CASSFQETQYF.